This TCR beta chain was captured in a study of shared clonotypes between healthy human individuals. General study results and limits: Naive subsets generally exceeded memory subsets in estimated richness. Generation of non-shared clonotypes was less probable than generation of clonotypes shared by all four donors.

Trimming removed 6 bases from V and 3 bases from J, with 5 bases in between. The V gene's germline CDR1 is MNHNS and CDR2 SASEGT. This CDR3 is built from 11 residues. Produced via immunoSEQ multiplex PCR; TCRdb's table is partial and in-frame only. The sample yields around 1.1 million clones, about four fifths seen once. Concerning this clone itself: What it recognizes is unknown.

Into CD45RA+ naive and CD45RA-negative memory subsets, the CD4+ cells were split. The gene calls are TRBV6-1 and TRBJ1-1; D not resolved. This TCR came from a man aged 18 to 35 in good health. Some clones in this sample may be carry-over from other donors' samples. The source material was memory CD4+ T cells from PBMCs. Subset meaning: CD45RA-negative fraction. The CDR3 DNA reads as TGTGCCAGCAGGGGCCACACTGAAGCTTTCTTT. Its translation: CASRGHTEAFF.